The 5 T cell receptor beta chains presented below share a single source sample, sequenced in a study of blood T cell repertoires in COVID-19. The repertoire was sequenced with immunoSEQ multiplex PCR; TCRdb's copy has only in-frame clones and lacks some. This table holds some 170,000 clones, 75% to 90% found once. The sample consisted of peripheral blood. Receptors originate from a middle-aged woman with COVID-19, enrolled during active disease.

The chain combines TRBV7-3 with TRBJ1-1; D is unresolved. CDR3 size: 13 residues. Germline V CDR1 and CDR2: SGHTA, FQGTGA. V was cut by 3 bases and J by 1 base, with 6 bases left in between. The CDR3 DNA sequence: TGTGCCAGCAGCTTTCTGAGGAACACTGAAGCTTTCTTT. Amino acid sequence: CASSFLRNTEAFF.

The CDR3 sequence is CASSLSGGYGYTF. The CDR3 DNA reads TGTGCCAGCAGCTTGTCCGGGGGCTATGGCTACACCTTC. This sequence joins TRBV5-8 and TRBJ1-2; D possibly corresponds to TRBD1 (5 bases). This CDR3 has 13 amino acids. Trimming took 1 base from V and 4 from J, leaving 8 bases between them. The V gene's germline CDR1 is SGHTS and CDR2 YDEGEE.

The chain has TRBV6-6 and TRBJ2-1; 9 nucleotides line up with TRBD1. V trimming: 11 bases; J trimming: 4 bases; junction bases outside the gene matches: 6. The CDR3 covers 13 residues. Germline values: CDR1 MNHNY, CDR2 SVGAGI (reference sequence). The CDR3 region is CAGSGTGYNEQFF. The CDR3 DNA reads as TGTGCCGGGTCCGGGACAGGGTACAATGAGCAGTTCTTC.

This chain uses TRBV28 with TRBJ2-1; D may be TRBD2 (5 bases). This CDR3 region has 16 residues. The germline gives CDR1 MDHEN, CDR2 SYDVKM. Trimming took off 1 base at V and 7 bases at J, with 17 bases between the two ends. The CDR3 sequence is CASSLLVSSSGNEQFF. CDR3 sequence (DNA): TGTGCCAGCAGTTTATTGGTATCCTCGTCGGGGAATGAGCAGTTCTTC.

This sequence joins TRBV6-5 and TRBJ1-2, with 7 bases that match TRBD1. With 8 bases clipped from V and 8 bases from J, the junction kept 11 bases outside the gene matches. The CDR3 runs 13 residues. The germline gives CDR1 MNHEY, CDR2 SVGAGI. Here the CDR3 reads CASHKGAGGGYTF. CDR3 in DNA: TGTGCCAGCCATAAGGGGGCAGGGGGAGGCTACACCTTC.